The 20 T cell receptor beta chains below all came from one sample that was sequenced in a study of early T cells in non-severe SARS-CoV-2 infection. TCRdb recomputed calls from the 5' RACE reads with MiXCR, one row per CDR3 protein. The sample yields 75,000 to 80,000 distinct CDR3 sequences, approximately 10% seen once. The specimen comprised whole blood, sampled at baseline. The receptors were gathered from an adult who was a healthcare worker with PCR-confirmed SARS-CoV-2 infection or an uninfected control (not recorded which).

This clonotype was recorded many times. The chain is built from TRBV11-2 and TRBJ2-1, with D tentatively TRBD2 (5 bases). This CDR3 is 15 amino acids long. Per germline, CDR1 SGHAT and CDR2 FQNNGV. The ends were cut back, 5 bases at V and 7 bases at J, with 18 bases in the middle. CDR3 sequence: CASSPSGARSNEQFF. The DNA for the CDR3 is TGTGCCAGCAGCCCGAGCGGCGCCAGGAGTAATGAGCAGTTCTTC.

This clonotype has a handful of counts. This chain joins TRBV20-1 and TRBJ2-5; perhaps TRBD1 as D (6 bases). The V end lost 5 bases, the J end lost 1 base, and 14 bases lay between the germline ends. The germline gives CDR1 DFQATT, CDR2 SNEGSKA (reference sequence). The CDR3 spans 14 residues. DNA for the CDR3: TGCAGTGCTCCACCGTTGACAGGCCAAGAGACCCAGTACTTC. This gives the protein CSAPPLTGQETQYF.

V usage is TRBV7-2 and J usage is TRBJ1-2; D call uncertain. The V and J ends lost 5 bases and 3 bases respectively, with 7 bases between them. Looked up from germline, CDR1 is SGHTA and CDR2 is FQGNSA. The CDR3 contains 12 residues. CDR3 protein: CASSRLDYGYTF. In DNA, the CDR3 is TGTGCCAGCAGCCGCCTAGACTATGGCTACACCTTC.

This clonotype was found many times. This chain's CDR3 is CASKRDPYEQYF. CDR3 DNA: TGTGCCAGCAAGAGGGACCCCTACGAGCAGTACTTC. The V gene is TRBV6-1, the J gene TRBJ2-7; either TRBD1 or TRBD2 may supply D (5 bases each). CDR1 is MNHNS and CDR2 is SASEGT in the germline V gene. This CDR3 is 12 amino acids long. The ends were cut back, 7 bases at V and 2 bases at J, with 9 bases in the middle.

This clonotype was counted between two and nine times. This chain links TRBV29-1 with TRBJ2-7; D gene uncertain. The V gene lost 5 bases and the J gene lost 3 bases, with 5 bases spanning the gap. From germline, CDR1 is SQVTM and CDR2 ANQGSEA. CDR3 size: 10 residues. The CDR3 DNA follows: TGCAGCGTTTCCGACTACGAGCAGTACTTC. Translating it yields CSVSDYEQYF.

The chain employs TRBV25-1 and TRBJ2-7, with a weak D call TRBD2 (6 bases). Trimming removed 2 bases from V and 3 bases from J, with 11 bases in between. The CDR3 runs to 14 residues. The germline CDR1 and CDR2 sequences are MGHDK and SYGVNS. The CDR3 nucleotides read TGTGCCAGCAGTGAAGGAGGGGAAGACTACGAGCAGTACTTC. It codes for CASSEGGEDYEQYF.

This clonotype has a handful of counts. V usage is TRBV10-3 and J usage is TRBJ1-1, with no clear D. The length of the CDR3 is 12 residues. Germline assignment: CDR1 ENHRY and CDR2 SYGVKD. The V end lost 6 bases, the J end lost 3 bases, and 8 bases lay between the germline ends. As DNA, the CDR3 is TGTGCCATCAGAGAAAGCGACACTGAAGCTTTCTTT. It specifies CAIRESDTEAFF.

This clonotype turned up a few times. This chain connects TRBV6-5 to TRBJ1-3; D ambiguous. This CDR3 is 15 amino acids long. CDR1 MNHEY and CDR2 SVGAGI come from the germline V gene. V lost 5 bases, J lost 4 bases, and 15 bases lay in between. The CDR3 is CASSPAGGSGNTIYF. For the CDR3, the DNA is TGTGCCAGCAGTCCGGCAGGCGGGTCCGGAAACACCATATATTTT.

This clonotype has a count of ten or more. The chain is built from TRBV14 and TRBJ1-6, with D perhaps TRBD1 (5 bases). CDR1 is SGHDN and CDR2 is FVKESK in the germline V gene. This CDR3 contains 17 residues. V was shortened by 4 bases and J by 9 bases, with 22 bases between the two germline ends. The CDR3 loop is CASSRLGRTGLVSPLHF. CDR3 in DNA: TGTGCCAGCAGCCGGCTCGGTCGGACGGGGCTGGTTTCACCCCTCCACTTT.

The V gene is TRBV6-1, the J gene TRBJ2-7; D is possibly TRBD2 (6 bases). Germline assignment: CDR1 MNHNS and CDR2 SASEGT. The CDR3 extends over 15 amino acids. Trimming removed 0 bases at V and 2 bases at J, with 11 bases between. The CDR3 DNA follows: TGTGCCAGCAGTGAAGCTGGACTACGAACCTACGAGCAGTACTTC. Encoded protein: CASSEAGLRTYEQYF.

The sample holds a few counts of this clonotype. V usage is TRBV28 and J usage is TRBJ1-5, with D unclear. Per the germline V gene, CDR1 is MDHEN and CDR2 is SYDVKM. The CDR3 spans 14 residues. Trimming shortened V by 5 bases and J by 7 bases, and 15 bases separated the two germline ends. Written as DNA, the CDR3 is TGTGCCAGCAGTCTCTTCAGCACCAACCAGCCCCAGCATTTT. Translating gives CASSLFSTNQPQHF.

The chain couples TRBV28 to TRBJ1-4; TRBD1 might be the D (5 bases). CDR1 and CDR2 (germline): MDHEN, SYDVKM. CDR3 size: 13 residues. V shed 2 bases and J shed 10 bases, with 11 bases lying between them. The CDR3 loop reads CASSLERGPKLFF. CDR3 bases: TGTGCCAGCAGTTTAGAAAGGGGCCCAAAACTGTTTTTT.

The chain employs TRBV11-3 and TRBJ2-1; D is unclear. The CDR3 extends over 12 amino acids. V lost 2 bases and J 4 bases, leaving 3 bases between the germline ends. The V gene's germline CDR1 is SGHNT and CDR2 YENEEA. CDR3 DNA: TGTGCCAGCAGCTTACAGTACAATGAGCAGTTCTTC. It specifies CASSLQYNEQFF.

Only a few counts were recorded for this clonotype. The chain is built from TRBV5-1 and TRBJ2-1; 9 bases agree with TRBD1. The CDR3 runs to 15 residues. Losses at the gene ends were 4 bases for V and 4 bases for J; bases not matched to a gene: 6. Germline V gives CDR1 SGHRS, CDR2 YFSETQ. The CDR3 loop reads CASSRGTGIYNEQFF. The DNA of the CDR3 is TGCGCCAGCAGCCGCGGGACAGGGATTTACAATGAGCAGTTCTTC. Full variable domain (missing parts from reference TRBV5-1 and TRBJ2-1): KAGVTQTPRYLIKTRGQQVTLSCSPISGHRSVSWYQQTPGQGLQFLFEYFSETQRNKGNFPGRFSGRQFSNSRSEMNVSTLELGDSALYLCASSRGTGIYNEQFFGPGTRLTVL.

The rearrangement uses TRBV5-4 and TRBJ2-2, with 8 nucleotides matching TRBD1. Germline CDR1 and CDR2: SGHNT and YYREEE (reference sequence). The trim removed 3 bases at V and 3 bases at J, leaving 4 bases unmatched. CDR3 length: 15 amino acids. The CDR3 DNA follows: TGTGCCAGCAGCTCCCTGGGACAGGACACCGGGGAGCTGTTTTTT. Translating it yields CASSSLGQDTGELFF.

This clonotype showed up many times. This chain links TRBV5-1 with TRBJ2-1; 8 positions agree with TRBD1. CDR3 size: 15 residues. Per germline, CDR1 SGHRS and CDR2 YFSETQ. After removal of 4 bases from V and 7 bases from J, the junction contained 10 bases not matched to a gene. The CDR3 region is CASSKTGAGFNEQFF. The CDR3 nucleotides are TGCGCCAGCAGCAAGACAGGGGCTGGGTTTAATGAGCAGTTCTTC. Full variable domain (rest looked up from reference TRBV5-1 and TRBJ2-1): KAGVTQTPRYLIKTRGQQVTLSCSPISGHRSVSWYQQTPGQGLQFLFEYFSETQRNKGNFPGRFSGRQFSNSRSEMNVSTLELGDSALYLCASSKTGAGFNEQFFGPGTRLTVL.

This clonotype showed up many times. The chain recombines TRBV10-3 with TRBJ2-7; D not certain. The CDR3 extends over 12 amino acids. Trimming took 3 bases from V and 6 from J, leaving 9 bases between them. Looked up from germline, CDR1 is ENHRY and CDR2 is SYGVKD. The chain's CDR3 is CAISEFGAEQYF. For the CDR3, the DNA is TGTGCCATCAGTGAATTCGGAGCCGAGCAGTACTTC.

This clonotype was seen a handful of times. The chain joins TRBV10-3 to TRBJ2-7; 8 bases match TRBD2. This CDR3 spans 14 amino acids. V gave up 6 bases and J gave up 6 bases; unmatched junction bases: 10. Germline CDR1 is ENHRY and CDR2 is SYGVKD. The DNA of the CDR3 is TGTGCCATCAGGGATGGGCGGGGGGCCCGCGAGCAGTACTTC. Translating gives CAIRDGRGAREQYF.

There are a few counts of this clonotype. The rearrangement uses TRBV6-2 or TRBV6-3 and TRBJ2-3; D remains unclear. Germline values: CDR1 MNHEY, CDR2 SVGEGT. V was pared by 8 bases and J by 1 base, with 10 bases between. CDR3 length equals 13 residues. For the CDR3, the DNA is TGTGCCAGCGCCCTCCTCCGCACAGATACGCAGTATTTT. It specifies CASALLRTDTQYF.

The chain links TRBV28 to TRBJ2-2; possibly TRBD1 or TRBD2 for D (5 bases each). This CDR3 contains 16 residues. Germline values: CDR1 MDHEN, CDR2 SYDVKM. Trimming pared 7 bases from V and 4 bases from J, leaving 19 bases between. DNA of the CDR3: TGTGCCAGCAAGCCGGGGACGGTCCCGGGCACCGGGGAGCTGTTTTTT. Translation gives CASKPGTVPGTGELFF.